Listed below are T cell receptor beta chains from one sample, sequenced in a study of shared clonotypes between healthy human individuals. Sequencing used immunoSEQ multiplex PCR; TCRdb keeps in-frame clones, though not all of them. The table records over a million clones, around 78% of them present only once. The specimen was memory CD4+ T cells from PBMCs. The receptors here all came from a man aged 18 to 29 in good health. Some clones in this sample may be carry-over from other donors' samples. Both conserved end residues are part of each CDR3. D genes are given only for firm matches. Clone size, where shown, is once, few, many, or a class for clones that have expanded.

J gene: TRBJ2-2; clone size: once; D gene: NA; V gene: TRBV19; CDR3 protein: CASCPMGGVGELFF; CDR3 DNA: TGTGCCAGTTGCCCGATGGGGGGAGTCGGGGAGCTGTTTTTT
J gene: TRBJ2-1; clone size: NA; D gene: NA; V gene: TRBV6-5; CDR3 protein: CASSSPPSSGLNEQFF; CDR3 DNA: TGTGCCAGCAGTTCTCCTCCTTCGAGCGGCCTCAATGAGCAGTTCTTC
J gene: TRBJ1-2; clone size: NA; D gene: NA; V gene: TRBV5-6; CDR3 protein: CASSREARGVYGYTF; CDR3 DNA: TGTGCCAGCAGCCGTGAGGCCAGGGGAGTCTATGGCTACACCTTC
J gene: TRBJ2-4; clone size: NA; D gene: NA; V gene: TRBV28; CDR3 protein: CASSSAQGNIQYF; CDR3 DNA: TGTGCCAGCAGTTCCGCCCAGGGAAACATTCAGTACTTC
J gene: TRBJ1-5; clone size: NA; D gene: NA; V gene: TRBV4-1; CDR3 protein: CASSQDRDQPQHF; CDR3 DNA: TGCGCCAGCAGCCAAGATAGAGATCAGCCCCAGCATTTT
J gene: TRBJ2-3; clone size: NA; D gene: TRBD1; V gene: TRBV4-1; CDR3 protein: CASSQPSRDRADTQYF; CDR3 DNA: TGCGCCAGCAGCCAACCGTCCCGGGACAGGGCAGATACGCAGTATTTT
J gene: TRBJ2-5; clone size: NA; D gene: TRBD2; V gene: TRBV28; CDR3 protein: CASSLGLAGGAETQYF; CDR3 DNA: TGTGCCAGCAGTTTAGGGCTAGCGGGGGGCGCGGAGACCCAGTACTTC
J gene: TRBJ1-4; clone size: few; D gene: NA; V gene: TRBV7-6; CDR3 protein: CASSSGESVGAKLFF; CDR3 DNA: TGTGCCAGCAGTTCAGGAGAGTCGGTTGGGGCAAAACTGTTTTTT
J gene: TRBJ2-5; clone size: NA; D gene: NA; V gene: TRBV5-6; CDR3 protein: CASSLVGGQETQYF; CDR3 DNA: TGTGCCAGCAGCTTGGTCGGGGGACAAGAGACCCAGTACTTC
J gene: TRBJ2-2; clone size: NA; D gene: TRBD1; V gene: TRBV6-5; CDR3 protein: CASTAGGWTGELFF; CDR3 DNA: TGTGCCAGCACGGCAGGGGGCTGGACCGGGGAGCTGTTTTTT
J gene: TRBJ2-5; clone size: NA; D gene: NA; V gene: TRBV5-1; CDR3 protein: CASSIGQPQETQYF; CDR3 DNA: TGCGCCAGCAGCATTGGACAGCCCCAAGAGACCCAGTACTTC
J gene: TRBJ1-4; clone size: NA; D gene: TRBD1; V gene: TRBV5-1; CDR3 protein: CASSLQQGGGEKLFF; CDR3 DNA: TGCGCCAGCAGCTTACAACAGGGGGGAGGTGAAAAACTGTTTTTT
J gene: TRBJ1-3; clone size: NA; D gene: NA; V gene: TRBV9; CDR3 protein: CASSVGSRGRTGNTIYF; CDR3 DNA: TGTGCCAGCAGCGTAGGCTCCCGGGGGCGAACTGGAAACACCATATATTTT
J gene: TRBJ2-1; clone size: NA; D gene: NA; V gene: TRBV19; CDR3 protein: CASSILRRSYNEQFF; CDR3 DNA: TGTGCCAGTAGTATTTTGCGGCGCAGCTACAATGAGCAGTTCTTC
J gene: TRBJ1-4; clone size: NA; D gene: TRBD1; V gene: TRBV27; CDR3 protein: CASSLSRQGAGEKLFF; CDR3 DNA: TGTGCCAGCAGTTTATCCCGACAGGGGGCAGGTGAAAAACTGTTTTTT
J gene: TRBJ2-1; clone size: NA; D gene: NA; V gene: TRBV18; CDR3 protein: CASSPPGVVAGNNEQFF; CDR3 DNA: TGTGCCAGCTCACCACCGGGAGTGGTTGCAGGGAACAATGAGCAGTTCTTC
J gene: TRBJ2-7; clone size: NA; D gene: NA; V gene: TRBV18; CDR3 protein: CASSSGGDSYEQYF; CDR3 DNA: TGTGCCAGCTCGTCGGGCGGGGACTCCTACGAGCAGTACTTC
J gene: TRBJ1-2; clone size: NA; D gene: TRBD1; V gene: TRBV2; CDR3 protein: CASSGGTGVRSNYGYTF; CDR3 DNA: TGTGCCAGCAGCGGTGGGACAGGGGTCCGATCTAACTATGGCTACACCTTC
J gene: TRBJ1-2; clone size: NA; D gene: TRBD1; V gene: TRBV6-1; CDR3 protein: CASSSNRGLNYGYTF; CDR3 DNA: TGTGCCAGCAGTTCGAACAGGGGCCTTAACTATGGCTACACCTTC
J gene: TRBJ2-7; clone size: NA; D gene: NA; V gene: TRBV19; CDR3 protein: CASSMTYRSYEQYF; CDR3 DNA: TGTGCCAGTAGTATGACTTACCGCTCCTACGAGCAGTACTTC
J gene: TRBJ1-2; clone size: NA; D gene: TRBD1; V gene: TRBV6-6; CDR3 protein: CASTPATGNYGYTF; CDR3 DNA: TGTGCCAGCACCCCAGCGACAGGGAACTATGGCTACACTTTC
J gene: TRBJ2-1; clone size: NA; D gene: NA; V gene: TRBV11-3; CDR3 protein: CASSSGGGNEQFF; CDR3 DNA: TGTGCCAGCAGCTCGGGAGGGGGCAACGAGCAGTTCTTC
J gene: TRBJ2-7; clone size: NA; D gene: TRBD2; V gene: TRBV5-1; CDR3 protein: CASSLALAGSYEQYF; CDR3 DNA: TGCGCCAGCAGCTTGGCTCTAGCGGGATCCTACGAGCAGTACTTC
J gene: TRBJ2-2; clone size: NA; D gene: NA; V gene: TRBV11-2; CDR3 protein: CASSLDLGGTGELFF; CDR3 DNA: TGTGCCAGCAGCTTAGATCTTGGCGGGACCGGGGAGCTGTTTTTT